Here is one TCR beta chain with its context. What it binds is unknown. The T cells that were sequenced for TCR beta were CD8+ and CD4+ cells from blood. The Susac syndrome patients fit the recently defined diagnostic criteria for definite or probable disease. The sample belongs to a study of CD8 T cells in Susac syndrome. Reverse transcription of roughly 0.45 to 1 ug RNA used random hexamers. Multiplex PCR with immunoSEQ amplified the TCR beta CDR3 across 54 Vbeta and 13 Jbeta. TCRdb re-derived calls from the immunoSEQ multiplex PCR reads in MiXCR, one entry per CDR3 protein. The table records roughly 200,000 distinct CDR3 sequences, 85% to 95% of them present only once. Study-level findings and limits: Within Susac syndrome CD4+ T cell repertoires, clonal expansion was not evident.

The sequence derives from a human donor with Susac syndrome. Sequenced material: CD4+ T cells from PBMCs.

The CDR3 loop is CATSDFPIRYNEQFF. CDR3 nucleotide sequence: TGTGCCACCAGTGATTTTCCTATTCGGTACAATGAGCAGTTCTTC. J is TRBJ2-1 and V is TRBV24-1; unclear D gene. This CDR3 region has 15 residues. The V and J ends lost 1 base and 4 bases respectively, with 10 bases between them. Germline CDR1 and CDR2: KGHDR and SFDVKD.